Given below is one TCR beta chain in context. The data originate from a study of T-cell reconstitution after alpha-beta-depleted transplantation in children. With V trimmed by 1 base and J by 7 bases, 2 bases remained unmatched. Per germline, CDR1 SGHAT and CDR2 FQNNGV. The CDR3 has 15 amino acids. Unique molecular identifiers were used in preparing the TCRbeta library. One entry per CDR3 protein results from TCRdb running MiXCR on the PCR reads. The repertoire has about 540,000 distinct CDR3 sequences, approximately 20% of them found once; the top ten carry 3% to 3.5%. The sample in question was PBMCs from the stem cell graft donor, obtained from the stem cell graft. The chain recombines TRBV11-2 with TRBJ2-1, with 12 bases fitting TRBD2. The receptor was isolated from a human donor who donated a stem cell graft to a child with acute lymphoblastic leukemia. CDR3: CASSLGTSGKNEQFF. In DNA form, the CDR3 reads TGTGCCAGCAGCTTAGGGACTAGCGGGAAGAATGAGCAGTTCTTC.